Described below is a single TCR beta chain sequence and its context. These data belong to a study of blood T cell repertoires in COVID-19. TCRdb's table, derived via immunoSEQ multiplex PCR, lists solely in-frame clones and lacks some. The repertoire holds roughly 68,000 clones, 87% seen once, with 3.4% in the top ten. The V gene's germline CDR1 is SGHTA and CDR2 FQGTGA. The CDR3 covers 15 residues. V shed 5 bases, J shed 0 bases, and the junction held 4 bases outside the gene matches. J is TRBJ2-1 and V is TRBV7-3; 7 bases map to TRBD2. This clonotype was sampled from a woman in her 50s with COVID-19, enrolled during active disease. Material: peripheral blood. The CDR3 spells CASSRSGNSYNEQFF. The CDR3 DNA reads TGTGCCAGCAGCCGAAGCGGGAACTCCTACAATGAGCAGTTCTTC.